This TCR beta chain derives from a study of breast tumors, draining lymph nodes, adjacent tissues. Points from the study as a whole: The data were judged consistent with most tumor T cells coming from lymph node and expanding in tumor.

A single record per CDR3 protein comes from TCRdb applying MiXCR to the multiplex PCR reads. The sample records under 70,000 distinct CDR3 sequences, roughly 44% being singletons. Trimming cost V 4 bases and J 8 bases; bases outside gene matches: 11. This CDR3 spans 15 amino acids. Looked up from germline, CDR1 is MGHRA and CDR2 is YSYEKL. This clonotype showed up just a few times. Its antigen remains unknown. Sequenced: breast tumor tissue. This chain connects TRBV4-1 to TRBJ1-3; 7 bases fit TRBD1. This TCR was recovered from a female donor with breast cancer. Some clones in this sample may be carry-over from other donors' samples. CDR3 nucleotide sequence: TGCGCCAGCAGCCGCAACGAGGGTCAGGGGGACACCATATATTTT. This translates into CASSRNEGQGDTIYF.